This TCR beta chain was captured in a study of T cell responses to AZD1222 COVID-19 vaccine. Across the study: Second doses that came at about 4 or about 12 weeks were put together.

Here immunoSEQ multiplex PCR was the method, and the copy in TCRdb shows in-frame clones only, minus some. The repertoire includes 100,000 or so clones, about nine tenths of them detected once, and about 1.5% sits in the top ten. The CDR3 totals 16 residues. V lost 2 bases, J lost 4 bases, and 7 bases stayed unmatched. Germline V gene lookup returns CDR1 MNHEY and CDR2 SMNVEV (reference sequence). This receptor was obtained from an adult in good health. The sequencing used peripheral blood, collected on day 0 of AZD1222 vaccination. The V and J genes are TRBV27 and TRBJ2-3, with 9 bases fitting TRBD2. CDR3 loop: CASSLTGLAPADTQYF. The DNA for the CDR3 is TGTGCCAGCAGTTTAACAGGACTAGCGCCCGCAGATACGCAGTATTTT.